This paragraph covers one T cell receptor beta chain sequence. The antigen remains unidentified. The data are from a study of shared clonotypes between healthy human individuals. Study-level points and caveats: The donor pool, a small one, limited the genetic and exposure-history diversity represented.

The CDR3 consists of 17 residues. With 1 base removed from V and 4 bases from J, the gap between germline ends came to 14 bases. Per the germline V gene, CDR1 is SGHVS and CDR2 is FNYEAQ. It was at deep level that the assay was run. The assay was immunoSEQ multiplex PCR, and TCRdb's table has in-frame clones only and misses some. The table shows roughly 2.2 million clones, with 90% to 95% occurring only once. Material for sequencing was naive CD4+ T cells from PBMCs. Indicated subset: CD45RA+ positively selected. This chain connects TRBV7-6 to TRBJ2-6; D gene unclear. The TCR originated in a man between 18 and 35 years old in good health. Some clones in this sample may be carry-over from other donors' samples. Written as DNA, the CDR3 is TGTGCCAGCAGCTTAGTAACTTTGGGGTCCGGGGCCAACGTCCTGACTTTC. Residues: CASSLVTLGSGANVLTF. Full variable domain (missing parts from reference TRBV7-6 and TRBJ2-6): GAGVSQSPRYKVTKRGQDVALRCDPISGHVSLYWYRQALGQGPEFLTYFNYEAQQDKSGLPNDRFSAERPEGSISTLTIQRTEQRDSAMYRCASSLVTLGSGANVLTFGAGSRLTVL.